Described below is a single TCR beta chain sequence and its context. Antigen unknown. Those patients picked for sequencing had displayed CD8+CD57+ cell expansion on flow cytometry. Researchers used genomic DNA as the template to profile TCR beta VDJ and CDR3. Via MiXCR, TCRdb re-called the reads, giving one row per CDR3 protein. Altogether 220,000 or so distinct CDR3 sequences are present, over 55% being singletons, with the ten largest covering around 58%. These data originate in a study of CD8+CD57+ T cells in acquired aplastic anemia. Study summary: The mean DNA yield obtained from sorted CD4+ and CD8+ cells came to roughly 3.4 ug. Study-level points and caveats: The number of CD8+ CDR3 sequences shared by patients and controls was about 30.

CDR1 and CDR2 from the germline V gene are SGHRS and YFSETQ. V shed 0 bases and J shed 1 base, with 10 bases lying between them. This CDR3 is built from 15 residues. The rearrangement joins TRBV5-1 to TRBJ1-2; D call uncertain. What was sequenced was sorted CD4+, CD8+, or CD8+CD57+ T cells (not recorded which) from PBMCs. The receptor was isolated from a human donor with aplastic anemia. CDR3 residues: CASSLGGTDNYGYTF. CDR3 DNA sequence: TGCGCCAGCAGCTTGGGAGGAACAGATAACTATGGCTACACCTTC.